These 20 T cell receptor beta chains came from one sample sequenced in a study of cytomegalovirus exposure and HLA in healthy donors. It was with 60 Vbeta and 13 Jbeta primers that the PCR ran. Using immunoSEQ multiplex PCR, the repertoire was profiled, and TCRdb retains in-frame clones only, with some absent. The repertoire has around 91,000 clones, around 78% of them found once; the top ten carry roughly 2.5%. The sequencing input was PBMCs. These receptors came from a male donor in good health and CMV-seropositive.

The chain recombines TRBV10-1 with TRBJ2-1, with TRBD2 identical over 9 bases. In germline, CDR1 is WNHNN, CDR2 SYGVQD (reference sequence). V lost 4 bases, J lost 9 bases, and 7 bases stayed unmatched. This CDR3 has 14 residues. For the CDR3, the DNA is TGCGCCAGCAGTGGACTAGCGGCTCTCAGTGAGCAGTTCTTC. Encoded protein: CASSGLAALSEQFF.

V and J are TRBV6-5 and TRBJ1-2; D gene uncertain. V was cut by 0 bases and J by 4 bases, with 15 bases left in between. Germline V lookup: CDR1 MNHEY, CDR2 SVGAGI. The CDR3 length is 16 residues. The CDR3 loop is CASSYSFLGSPYGYTF. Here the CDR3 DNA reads TGTGCCAGCAGTTACTCCTTTCTGGGCTCCCCCTATGGCTACACCTTC.

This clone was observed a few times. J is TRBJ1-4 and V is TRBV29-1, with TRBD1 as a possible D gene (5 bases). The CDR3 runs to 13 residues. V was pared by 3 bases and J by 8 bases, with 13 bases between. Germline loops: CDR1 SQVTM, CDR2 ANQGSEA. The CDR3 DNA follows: TGCAGCGTTGAGCGGCAGGGAGGGGAAAAACTGTTTTTT. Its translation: CSVERQGGEKLFF.

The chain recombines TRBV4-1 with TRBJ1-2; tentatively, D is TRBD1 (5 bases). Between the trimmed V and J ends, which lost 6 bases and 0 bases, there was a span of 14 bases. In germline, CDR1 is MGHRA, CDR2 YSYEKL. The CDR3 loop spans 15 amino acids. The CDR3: CASSPDSAPNYGYTF. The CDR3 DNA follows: TGCGCCAGCAGTCCAGACAGCGCACCTAACTATGGCTACACCTTC.

The CDR3 DNA follows: TGTGCCAGCAGCTCAAAAACTAGCCTCGCGAACACCGGGGAGCTGTTTTTT. It encodes CASSSKTSLANTGELFF. The chain is built from TRBV5-6 and TRBJ2-2, with a weak D call TRBD2 (6 bases). The CDR3 length is 17 residues. Trimming took off 3 bases at V and 0 bases at J, with 15 bases between the two ends. The germline CDR1 and CDR2 sequences are SGHDT and YYEEEE.

CDR3 sequence reads: CASSEEQLATNEKLFF. Here the CDR3 DNA reads TGTGCCAGCAGTGAGGAGCAACTCGCAACTAATGAAAAACTGTTTTTT. The chain uses TRBV2 and TRBJ1-4; D is unresolved. The CDR3 runs 16 residues. Germline V gives CDR1 SNHLY, CDR2 FYNNEI. The V end lost 3 bases, the J end lost 0 bases, and 11 bases lay between the germline ends.

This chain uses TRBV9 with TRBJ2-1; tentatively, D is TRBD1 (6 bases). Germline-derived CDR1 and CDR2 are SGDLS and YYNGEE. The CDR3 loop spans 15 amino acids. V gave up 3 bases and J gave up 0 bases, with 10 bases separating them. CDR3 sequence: CASSATGSSYNEQFF. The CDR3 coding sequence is TGTGCCAGCAGCGCTACAGGGAGCTCCTACAATGAGCAGTTCTTC. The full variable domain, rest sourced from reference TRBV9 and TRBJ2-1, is DSGVTQTPKHLITATGQRVTLRCSPRSGDLSVYWYQQSLDQGLQFLIQYYNGEERAKGNILERFSAQQFPDLHSELNLSSLELGDSALYFCASSATGSSYNEQFFGPGTRLTVL.

CDR3 nucleotide sequence: TGCGCCAGCAGCCCCCGCGCCCGTACCGGGGAGCTGTTTTTT. Translated, it gives CASSPRARTGELFF. The chain combines TRBV4-3 with TRBJ2-2; no definite D call. The CDR3 is 14 amino acids. V dropped 4 bases and J dropped 5 bases, with 11 bases sitting between them. Germline V gene data show CDR1 as LGHNA and CDR2 as YSLEER.

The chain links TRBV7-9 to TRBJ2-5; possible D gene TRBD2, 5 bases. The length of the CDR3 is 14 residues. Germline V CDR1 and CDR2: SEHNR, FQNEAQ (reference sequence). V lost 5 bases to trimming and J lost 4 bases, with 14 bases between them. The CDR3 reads CASSPRVVGETQYF. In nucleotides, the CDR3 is TGTGCCAGCAGCCCGAGGGTAGTTGGAGAGACCCAGTACTTC.

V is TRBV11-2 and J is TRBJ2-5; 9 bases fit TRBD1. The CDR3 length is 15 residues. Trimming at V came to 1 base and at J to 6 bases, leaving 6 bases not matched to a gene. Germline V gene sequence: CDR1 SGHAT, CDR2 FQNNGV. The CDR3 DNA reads TGTGCCAGCAGCTTAGTGGGGACAGGGTTACAGACCCAGTACTTC. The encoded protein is CASSLVGTGLQTQYF.

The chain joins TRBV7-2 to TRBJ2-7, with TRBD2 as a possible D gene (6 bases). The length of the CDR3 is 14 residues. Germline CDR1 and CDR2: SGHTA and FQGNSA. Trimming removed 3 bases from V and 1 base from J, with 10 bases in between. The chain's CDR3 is CASSFGGTSYEQYF. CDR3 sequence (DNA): TGTGCCAGCAGCTTCGGCGGGACGTCCTACGAGCAGTACTTC.

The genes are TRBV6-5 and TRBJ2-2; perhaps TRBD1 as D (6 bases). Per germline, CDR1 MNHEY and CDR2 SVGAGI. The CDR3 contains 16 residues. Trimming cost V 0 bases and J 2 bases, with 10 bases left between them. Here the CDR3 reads CASSYSGRGNTGELFF. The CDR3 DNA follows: TGTGCCAGCAGTTACTCGGGCAGGGGCAACACCGGGGAGCTGTTTTTT.

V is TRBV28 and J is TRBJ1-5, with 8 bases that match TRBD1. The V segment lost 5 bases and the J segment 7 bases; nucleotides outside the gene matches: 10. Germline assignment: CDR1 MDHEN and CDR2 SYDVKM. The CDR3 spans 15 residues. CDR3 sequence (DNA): TGTGCCAGCAGTGACCCCCCGGCAGGGGGCCAGCCCCAGCATTTT. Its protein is CASSDPPAGGQPQHF.

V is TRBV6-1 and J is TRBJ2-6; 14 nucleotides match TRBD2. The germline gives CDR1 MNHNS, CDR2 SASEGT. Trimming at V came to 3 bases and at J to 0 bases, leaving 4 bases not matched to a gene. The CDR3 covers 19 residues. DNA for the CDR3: TGTGCCAGCAGTGAGGGGACTAGCGGGAGTAGCTCTGGGGCCAACGTCCTGACTTTC. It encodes CASSEGTSGSSSGANVLTF.

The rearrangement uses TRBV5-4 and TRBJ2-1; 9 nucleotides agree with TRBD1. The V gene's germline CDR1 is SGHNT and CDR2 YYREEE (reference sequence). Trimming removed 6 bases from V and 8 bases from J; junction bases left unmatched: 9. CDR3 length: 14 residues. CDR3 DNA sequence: TGTGCCAGCAAAACGGACAGGGGCCCGCATGAGCAGTTCTTC. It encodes CASKTDRGPHEQFF.

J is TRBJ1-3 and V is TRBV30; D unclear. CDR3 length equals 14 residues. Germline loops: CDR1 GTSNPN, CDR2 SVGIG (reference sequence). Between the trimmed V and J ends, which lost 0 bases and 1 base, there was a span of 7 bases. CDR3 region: CAWSVLRSGNTIYF. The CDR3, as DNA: TGTGCCTGGAGTGTACTCAGGTCTGGAAACACCATATATTTT.

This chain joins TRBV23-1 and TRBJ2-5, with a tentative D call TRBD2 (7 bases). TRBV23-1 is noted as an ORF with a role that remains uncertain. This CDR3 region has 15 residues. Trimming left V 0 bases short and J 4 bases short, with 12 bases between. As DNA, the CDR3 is TGCGCCAGCAGTCAATCGTCGGGGGGCGTAGAGACCCAGTACTTC. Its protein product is CASSQSSGGVETQYF.

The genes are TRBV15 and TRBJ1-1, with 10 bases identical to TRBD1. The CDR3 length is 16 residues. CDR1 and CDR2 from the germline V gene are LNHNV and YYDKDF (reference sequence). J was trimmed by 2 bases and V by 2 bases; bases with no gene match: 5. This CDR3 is CATSRPGQGLNTEAFF. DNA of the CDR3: TGTGCCACCAGCAGACCGGGACAGGGGTTAAACACTGAAGCTTTCTTT.

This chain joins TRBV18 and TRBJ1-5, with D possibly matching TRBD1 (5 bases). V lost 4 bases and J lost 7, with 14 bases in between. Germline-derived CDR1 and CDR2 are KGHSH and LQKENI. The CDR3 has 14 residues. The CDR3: CASSLLGVSQPQHF. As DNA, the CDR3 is TGTGCCAGCTCACTCCTAGGGGTATCGCAGCCCCAGCATTTT.

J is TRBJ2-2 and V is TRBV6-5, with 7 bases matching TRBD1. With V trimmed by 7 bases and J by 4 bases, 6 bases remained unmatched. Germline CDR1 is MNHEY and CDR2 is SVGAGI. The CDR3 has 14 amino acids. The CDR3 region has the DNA TGTGCCAGCACTTGGACAGGCGGCACCGGGGAGCTGTTTTTT. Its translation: CASTWTGGTGELFF.